This TCR beta chain stems from a study of shared clonotypes between healthy human individuals. Study-level information: Each donor had three CD4 naive, three CD4 memory, two CD8 naive and one CD8 memory plate.

Per germline, CDR1 SNHLY and CDR2 FYNNEI. CDR3 length: 13 residues. With 8 bases removed from V and 6 bases from J, the gap between germline ends came to 13 bases. Here immunoSEQ multiplex PCR was the method, and the copy in TCRdb shows in-frame clones only, minus some. Among 330,000 or so clones, 73% were seen once, and the ten largest hold under 11%. This chain links TRBV2 with TRBJ2-2; either TRBD1 or TRBD2 may fit D (5 bases each). The sequence derives from a man aged 25-45 years in good health. The specimen was memory CD4+ T cells sorted from blood. Specified subset: CD45RA-negative fraction. The CDR3 is CASGIGAAGELFF. CDR3 coding DNA: TGTGCCAGCGGAATCGGGGCCGCCGGGGAGCTGTTTTTT.